The 29 T cell receptor beta chains below were found in one sample sequenced in a study of T cells after yellow fever vaccination. MiXCR, applied by TCRdb to the 5' RACE reads, yields one record per CDR3 protein. Here the sample spans 110,000 to 150,000 distinct CDR3 sequences, just over 6.5% being singletons. The sequencing here drew on CD4+ T cells sorted from PBMCs, taken 10 days after the yellow fever booster vaccination. These receptors all stem from a man under 40 who received the YFV17D yellow fever vaccine.

Only a few counts were recorded for this clonotype. V and J are TRBV29-1 and TRBJ1-1, with no clear D. There are 11 residues in the CDR3. Germline V CDR1 and CDR2: SQVTM, ANQGSEA. This chain's CDR3 is CSSAVNTEAFF. The CDR3 region has the DNA TGCTCCAGCGCAGTGAACACTGAAGCTTTCTTT.

This clonotype was counted ten times or more. The chain uses TRBV12-3 or TRBV12-4 and TRBJ2-7, with 7 bases fitting TRBD1. The junction had 11 bases not matched to a gene; V was cut back by 4 bases and J by 2 bases. The CDR3 spans 16 residues. The DNA of the CDR3 is TGTGCCAGCAGTTCCGCCGGGACAGCAGAACCCTACGAGCAGTACTTC. Its translation: CASSSAGTAEPYEQYF.

This clonotype has just a few counts. The rearrangement uses TRBV7-2 and TRBJ2-1; D is perhaps TRBD2 (5 bases). Looked up from germline, CDR1 is SGHTA and CDR2 is FQGNSA. Trimming stripped 5 bases from V and 2 bases from J, with 13 bases between. The length of the CDR3 is 15 residues. The CDR3, as DNA: TGTGCCAGCAGCCCCGTAACGGGGACCTACAATGAGCAGTTCTTC. It is translated as CASSPVTGTYNEQFF.

The sample holds many counts of this clonotype. The chain is built from TRBV11-2 and TRBJ2-3; no firm D call. CDR1 and CDR2 from the germline V gene are SGHAT and FQNNGV. This CDR3 contains 16 residues. Trimming took 1 base from V and 2 from J, leaving 13 bases between them. The CDR3 here is CASSLVPGSYTDTQYF. The DNA of the CDR3 is TGTGCCAGCAGCTTAGTACCGGGTTCCTACACAGATACGCAGTATTTT.

This clonotype was picked up a small number of times. This chain links TRBV6-5 with TRBJ2-1, with a weak D call TRBD2 (7 bases). The CDR3 is made up of 17 amino acids. The V gene lost 6 bases and the J gene lost 0 bases, with 18 bases spanning the gap. From germline, CDR1 is MNHEY and CDR2 SVGAGI. The CDR3 bases are TGTGCCAGCAGCTCCACCTTGGGAGGGGGCTCCTACAATGAGCAGTTCTTC. It yields the protein CASSSTLGGGSYNEQFF.

In its sample, this clonotype was seen a few times. The chain carries TRBV4-3 and TRBJ2-6; possible D gene TRBD2, 5 bases. Germline CDR1 is LGHNA and CDR2 is YSLEER. Trimming cost V 0 bases and J 0 bases, with 12 bases left between them. The CDR3 has 18 amino acids. The CDR3 sequence: CASSQDGGYTSGANVLTF. CDR3 in DNA: TGCGCCAGCAGCCAAGACGGCGGGTACACCTCTGGGGCCAACGTCCTGACTTTC.

This clonotype was detected many times. This rearrangement joins TRBV7-2 to TRBJ1-5, with a weak D call TRBD1 (6 bases). The CDR3 spans 16 residues. V was shortened by 1 base and J by 6 bases, with 16 bases between the two germline ends. Per germline, CDR1 SGHTA and CDR2 FQGNSA. CDR3 nucleotides: TGTGCCAGCAGCTTAGGTGGCCAGGGGAGTGGTCAGCCCCAGCATTTT. This encodes CASSLGGQGSGQPQHF.

This clonotype was detected ten times or more. The chain is built from TRBV7-8 and TRBJ2-5; a weak D match, TRBD1 (7 bases). Trimming left V 5 bases short and J 5 bases short, with 18 bases between. The CDR3 extends over 15 amino acids. CDR1 is SGHVS and CDR2 is FQNEAQ in the germline V gene. The CDR3 coding sequence is TGTGCCAGCAGCCCCCGCGGAGGGGGCGGGGAGACCCAGTACTTC. Translation: CASSPRGGGGETQYF.

This clonotype was detected ten times or more. The rearrangement uses TRBV12-3 or TRBV12-4 and TRBJ2-5; TRBD1 is a possible D gene (5 bases). Trimming stripped 5 bases from V and 2 bases from J, with 12 bases between. This CDR3 is 14 amino acids long. The CDR3 loop is CASSPDRSQETQYF. DNA of the CDR3: TGTGCCAGCAGTCCCGACAGATCGCAAGAGACCCAGTACTTC.

This clonotype appeared many times. CDR3 sequence: CASSETRTVNEKLFF. CDR3 nucleotide sequence: TGCGCCAGCAGTGAGACTCGGACAGTTAATGAAAAACTGTTTTTT. V gene TRBV10-2 combines with J gene TRBJ1-4, with D possibly TRBD1 on 6 matching bases. The CDR3 runs 15 residues. Germline CDR1 WSHSY, CDR2 SAAADI. V was cut by 2 bases and J by 4 bases, with 11 bases left in between.

This clonotype was counted ten times or more. Here the CDR3 DNA reads TGCAGTGTTGGGGGACAGACCTACAATGAGCAGTTCTTC. Residues: CSVGGQTYNEQFF. V is TRBV20-1 and J is TRBJ2-1, with 7 bases matching TRBD1. CDR3 length: 13 residues. Germline V gene data show CDR1 as DFQATT and CDR2 as SNEGSKA (reference sequence). Unmatched junction bases numbered 5, after V lost 7 bases and J lost 2 bases.

This clonotype came up many times. The gene calls are TRBV2 and TRBJ2-7; D gene ambiguous. V lost 5 bases and J 6 bases, leaving 8 bases between the germline ends. CDR1 and CDR2 from the germline V gene are SNHLY and FYNNEI. The CDR3 length is 11 residues. The CDR3 is CASSPLGEQYF. The CDR3 DNA reads as TGTGCCAGCAGTCCTCTCGGCGAGCAGTACTTC. Using reference TRBV2 and TRBJ2-7 for the parts outside the CDR3, the full variable domain is EPEVTQTPSHQVTQMGQEVILRCVPISNHLYFYWYRQILGQKVEFLVSFYNNEISEKSEIFDDQFSVERPDGSNFTLKIRSTKLEDSAMYFCASSPLGEQYFGPGTRLTVT.

This clonotype came up many times. V usage is TRBV29-1 and J usage is TRBJ2-3; D remains unclear. The CDR3 is made up of 10 amino acids. The germline V gene has CDR1 SQVTM and CDR2 ANQGSEA. The chain's CDR3 is CSGSEDTQYF. In nucleotides, the CDR3 is TGCAGTGGATCAGAAGATACGCAGTATTTT.

This clonotype was seen repeatedly, ten times or more. The chain recombines TRBV10-3 with TRBJ2-3, with D possibly being TRBD1 (6 bases). Trimming removed 0 bases at V and 2 bases at J, with 9 bases between. Looked up from germline, CDR1 is ENHRY and CDR2 is SYGVKD. The length of the CDR3 is 15 residues. CDR3 nucleotides: TGTGCCATCAGTGAGTCGACAGGAGTCACAGATACGCAGTATTTT. Translated: CAISESTGVTDTQYF.

In its sample, this clonotype was seen many times. V is TRBV20-1 and J is TRBJ2-7; 14 nucleotides align to TRBD2. V lost 0 bases to trimming and J lost 2 bases; unmatched junction nucleotides: 6. Germline V lookup: CDR1 DFQATT, CDR2 SNEGSKA (reference sequence). The CDR3 length is 17 residues. The CDR3 region is CSARDWTSGRNPYEQYF. The CDR3 bases are TGCAGTGCTAGAGATTGGACTAGCGGGAGGAACCCCTACGAGCAGTACTTC.

This clonotype was picked up many times. The rearrangement uses TRBV6-2 or TRBV6-3 and TRBJ1-5, with a weak D call TRBD1 (5 bases). Trimming removed 0 bases from V and 6 bases from J, with 12 bases in between. This CDR3 region has 15 residues. The V gene's germline CDR1 is MNHEY and CDR2 SVGEGT. CDR3 sequence (DNA): TGTGCCAGCAGTTACTCAGGAGGGGTAGGTCAGCCCCAGCATTTT. Residues: CASSYSGGVGQPQHF.

This clonotype was found many times. The CDR3 bases are TGTGCCAGCAGCGCAAGTGGGACTAGCGGGAGGACGAACACCGGGGAGCTGTTTTTT. It specifies CASSASGTSGRTNTGELFF. The chain employs TRBV3-1 and TRBJ2-2, with 15 bases fitting TRBD2. Germline V gene data show CDR1 as LGHDT and CDR2 as YNNKEL (reference sequence). Trimming at V came to 5 bases and at J to 0 bases, leaving 7 bases not matched to a gene. The CDR3 spans 19 residues.

The chain uses TRBV18 and TRBJ1-2; 9 bases are shared with TRBD1. This CDR3 comprises 16 residues. V was clipped by 3 bases and J by 6 bases; unmatched bases: 11. Germline V lookup: CDR1 KGHSH, CDR2 LQKENI. The CDR3 DNA reads as TGTGCCAGCTCACCCCTTCCCCCGACAGGGGGGAATGGCTACACCTTC. This codes for CASSPLPPTGGNGYTF.

This clonotype occurred a few times. This chain uses TRBV4-2 with TRBJ2-7; either TRBD1 or TRBD2 may supply D (5 bases each). Germline CDR1 is LGHNA and CDR2 is YNFKEQ. CDR3 size: 14 residues. V dropped 1 base and J dropped 4 bases, with 11 bases sitting between them. CDR3 protein: CASSQGSGTYEQYF. The CDR3 DNA is TGTGCCAGCAGCCAAGGTTCAGGGACGTACGAGCAGTACTTC.

The sample holds a few counts of this clonotype. This chain connects TRBV18 to TRBJ1-1; D perhaps matches TRBD1 (5 bases). The CDR3 loop spans 15 amino acids. Germline V CDR1 and CDR2: KGHSH, LQKENI. Trimming removed 4 bases from V and 6 bases from J, with 18 bases in between. CDR3 loop: CASSQLTAPGPEAFF. The CDR3 region has the DNA TGTGCCAGCTCACAACTGACAGCGCCGGGGCCTGAAGCTTTCTTT.

This clonotype was observed at least ten times. The chain recombines TRBV20-1 with TRBJ2-4, with 7 bases lining up with TRBD1. This CDR3 spans 14 amino acids. Germline assignment: CDR1 DFQATT and CDR2 SNEGSKA (reference sequence). The V segment lost 6 bases and the J segment 2 bases; nucleotides outside the gene matches: 7. The CDR3 nucleotides are TGCAGTGCAAAAGGGGGCGCGACCAAAAACATTCAGTACTTC. Protein product: CSAKGGATKNIQYF.

This clonotype appeared many times. The chain combines TRBV25-1 with TRBJ2-1, with D perhaps TRBD2 (5 bases). The CDR3 loop spans 13 amino acids. Trimming stripped 5 bases from V and 6 bases from J, with 11 bases between. Germline loops: CDR1 MGHDK, CDR2 SYGVNS. The CDR3 here is CASSTWTRNEQFF. The CDR3, as DNA: TGTGCCAGCAGTACCTGGACTCGCAATGAGCAGTTCTTC.

This clonotype was detected ten times or more. The chain joins TRBV5-1 to TRBJ2-3; possibly TRBD2 for D (6 bases). The germline gives CDR1 SGHRS, CDR2 YFSETQ. V gave up 7 bases and J gave up 1 base, with 16 bases separating them. This CDR3 region has 15 residues. The CDR3 nucleotides read TGCGCCAGCTCCGTAGCGGACCTACGCACAGATACGCAGTATTTT. This encodes CASSVADLRTDTQYF.

This clonotype has a handful of counts. This chain uses TRBV5-4 with TRBJ2-6, with 11 bases identical to TRBD2. Germline V gene lookup returns CDR1 SGHNT and CDR2 YYREEE (reference sequence). Trimming cost V 0 bases and J 0 bases; bases outside gene matches: 20. The CDR3 contains 24 residues. CDR3 amino acids: CASSLGRRGGLRLAGHSGANVLTF. As DNA, the CDR3 is TGTGCCAGCAGCTTGGGCCGACGGGGGGGATTAAGACTAGCGGGACACTCTGGGGCCAACGTCCTGACTTTC.

This clonotype was detected many times. This chain joins TRBV19 and TRBJ2-3; 10 bases fit TRBD2. V trimming: 3 bases; J trimming: 3 bases; junction bases outside the gene matches: 3. CDR3 length: 15 residues. Germline CDR1 is LNHDA and CDR2 is SQIVND (reference sequence). The CDR3 spells CASSIRTSGTDTQYF. In nucleotides, the CDR3 is TGTGCCAGTAGTATCCGGACTAGCGGAACAGATACGCAGTATTTT.

In this sample, this clonotype turned up many times. The J gene is TRBJ2-1, the V gene TRBV25-1; 8 bases line up with TRBD2. This CDR3 has 14 amino acids. From germline, CDR1 is MGHDK and CDR2 SYGVNS. Trimming at V came to 6 bases and at J to 7 bases, leaving 8 bases not matched to a gene. The CDR3 here is CASSTSGSLNEQFF. The CDR3 nucleotides read TGTGCCAGCAGCACCAGCGGGAGTCTGAATGAGCAGTTCTTC.

This chain connects TRBV7-2 to TRBJ2-7; maybe TRBD2 (5 bases). The CDR3 runs to 15 residues. Germline V gene data show CDR1 as SGHTA and CDR2 as FQGNSA. V was clipped by 5 bases and J by 6 bases, with 20 bases between them. CDR3: CASSQGGLRRGEQYF. CDR3 coding DNA: TGTGCCAGCAGCCAAGGCGGTCTTCGTCGGGGCGAGCAGTACTTC.

This clonotype was detected many times. V gene TRBV7-6 combines with J gene TRBJ2-1; 7 bases line up with TRBD2. The CDR3 spans 16 residues. The germline CDR1 and CDR2 sequences are SGHVS and FNYEAQ. Unmatched junction bases numbered 14, after V lost 2 bases and J lost 10 bases. CDR3 loop: CASSLNPGSAAGEQFF. For the CDR3, the DNA is TGTGCCAGCAGCTTAAACCCCGGGAGCGCAGCGGGGGAGCAGTTCTTC.

In this sample, this clonotype turned up many times. The chain joins TRBV19 to TRBJ2-3; D remains ambiguous. The germline V gene encodes CDR1 LNHDA and CDR2 SQIVND (reference sequence). The CDR3 is 17 amino acids. Trimming removed 0 bases at V and 2 bases at J, with 15 bases between. The CDR3 reads CASSIDFVTTLTDTQYF. The DNA of the CDR3 is TGTGCCAGTAGTATAGACTTCGTGACCACCCTCACAGATACGCAGTATTTT.